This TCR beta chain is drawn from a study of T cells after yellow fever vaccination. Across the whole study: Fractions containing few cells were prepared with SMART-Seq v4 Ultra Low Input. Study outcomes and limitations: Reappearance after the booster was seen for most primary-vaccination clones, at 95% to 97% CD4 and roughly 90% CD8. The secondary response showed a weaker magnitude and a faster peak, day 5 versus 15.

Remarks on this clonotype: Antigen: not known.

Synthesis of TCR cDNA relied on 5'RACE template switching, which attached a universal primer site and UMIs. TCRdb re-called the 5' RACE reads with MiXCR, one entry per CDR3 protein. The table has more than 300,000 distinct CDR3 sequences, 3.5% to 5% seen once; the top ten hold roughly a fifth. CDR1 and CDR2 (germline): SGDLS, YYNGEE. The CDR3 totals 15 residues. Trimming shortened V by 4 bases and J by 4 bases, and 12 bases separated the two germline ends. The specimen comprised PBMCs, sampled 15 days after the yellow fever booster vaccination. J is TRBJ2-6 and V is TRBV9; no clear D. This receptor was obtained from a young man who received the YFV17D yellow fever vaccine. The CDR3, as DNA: TGTGCCAGCAGCTGGGCAGTCTCCGGGGCCAACGTCCTGACTTTC. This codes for CASSWAVSGANVLTF.